This T cell receptor beta chain was captured by sequencing in a study of blood T cell repertoires in COVID-19. Turning to the study itself: Nucleic acid was either cDNA or gDNA, and it came from T cells, B-cell-depleted T cells, or PBMCs.

Germline CDR1 and CDR2: SGHTA and FQGTGA. This CDR3 region has 14 residues. With 5 bases clipped from V and 3 bases from J, the junction kept 1 base outside the gene matches. Those enrolled in Seattle joined during active infection and were followed longitudinally afterward. How the authors handled the data: Amplifying reference gene primers gave estimates of nucleated cell counts. The repertoire was sequenced with immunoSEQ multiplex PCR; TCRdb's copy has only in-frame clones and lacks some. V, J and clone size are taken as reported in that table, and D and trimming were inferred from the DNA itself. Here the sample spans under 250,000 clones, 80% to 95% being singletons.

Specimen: peripheral blood. The chain combines TRBV7-3 with TRBJ2-2; 9 bases are a match to TRBD2. This sequence originates from a man younger than 45 with COVID-19, enrolled during active disease. Written as DNA, the CDR3 is TGTGCCAGCAGCCGCGGGGGGGACACCGGGGAGCTGTTTTTT. Amino acids: CASSRGGDTGELFF.